The next 9 T cell receptor beta chains were all read from a single sample in a study of CD8 T cells in ankylosing spondylitis. TCRdb reprocessed the 5' RACE reads with MiXCR, giving one entry per CDR3 protein. Of about 150,000 distinct CDR3 sequences detected, approximately 44% appear once; the ten largest clones hold roughly 15%. The source material was synovial fluid, either unsorted or a sorted T cell fraction (not recorded which). Receptors originate from a male donor with ankylosing spondylitis.

This clonotype was picked up one time. V usage is TRBV2 and J usage is TRBJ2-7; D tentatively fits TRBD1 or TRBD2 (6 bases each). Germline CDR1 SNHLY, CDR2 FYNNEI. The CDR3 contains 16 residues. Trimming shortened V by 5 bases and J by 2 bases, and 19 bases separated the two germline ends. Here the CDR3 DNA reads TGTGCCAGCAGTTATCCAGGGGCGGACTACGCCTACGAGCAGTACTTC. It yields the protein CASSYPGADYAYEQYF.

This clonotype was observed a handful of times. The rearrangement links TRBV6-4 to TRBJ2-2; D unclear. V was pared by 1 base and J by 4 bases, with 4 bases between. CDR3 length: 13 amino acids. CDR1 and CDR2 from the germline V gene are MRHNA and SNTAGT. Written as DNA, the CDR3 is TGTGCCAGCAGTGACTTAGGCACCGGGGAGCTGTTTTTT. Its protein product is CASSDLGTGELFF.

In its sample, this clonotype was seen many times. In nucleotides, the CDR3 is TGTGCCAGTAGTTTCTACGAGCAGTACTTC. Protein: CASSFYEQYF. V is TRBV19 and J is TRBJ2-7; no reliable D call. The CDR3 has 10 amino acids. V was pared by 5 bases and J by 3 bases, with 2 bases between. Per the germline V gene, CDR1 is LNHDA and CDR2 is SQIVND (reference sequence). The full variable domain, completed using reference TRBV19 and TRBJ2-7, is DGGITQSPKYLFRKEGQNVTLSCEQNLNHDAMYWYRQDPGQGLRLIYYSQIVNDFQKGDIAEGYSVSREKKESFPLTVTSAQKNPTAFYLCASSFYEQYFGPGTRLTVT.

This clonotype has more than one count but fewer than ten. A read error is likely, as this CDR3 ends without the conserved phenylalanine or tryptophan. It is unclear where the CDR3 begins or ends on the DNA, so no DNA is shown, and the CDR3 is as TCRdb lists it. This rearrangement joins TRBV7-2 to TRBJ2-3; the table's TRBD2 call for D was not verified on the DNA. Germline values: CDR1 SGHTA, CDR2 FQGNSA. The CDR3 is made up of 10 amino acids, end residues included. CDR3: CASSLMDYQI.

V usage is TRBV5-1 and J usage is TRBJ2-7; TRBD1 aligns across 8 bases. The V gene end was trimmed by 0 bases and the J gene end by 4 bases; junction bases not matched to a gene: 6. Germline CDR1 reads SGHRS; CDR2 reads YFSETQ. The CDR3 has 15 residues. This CDR3 reads CASSLVGTGVYEQYF. The CDR3 nucleotides read TGCGCCAGCAGCTTGGTTGGGACAGGTGTTTACGAGCAGTACTTC.

This sequence joins TRBV11-1 and TRBJ2-1; D may be TRBD1 (5 bases). Trimming left V 5 bases short and J 6 bases short, with 14 bases between. There are 14 residues in the CDR3. Germline V gene sequence: CDR1 SGHAT, CDR2 FQDESV (reference sequence). The CDR3 loop reads CASSPYGAINEQFF. The DNA of the CDR3 is TGTGCCAGCAGCCCCTATGGGGCGATCAATGAGCAGTTCTTC.

V gene TRBV20-1 combines with J gene TRBJ2-3, with TRBD1 as a possible D gene (6 bases). V lost 3 bases and J 4 bases, leaving 23 bases between the germline ends. The germline gives CDR1 DFQATT, CDR2 SNEGSKA (reference sequence). This CDR3 comprises 17 residues. As DNA, the CDR3 is TGCAGTGCTAGGGGTTTTGATGGGACACATCTCCCAGATACGCAGTATTTT. This encodes CSARGFDGTHLPDTQYF.

The chain is built from TRBV7-9 and TRBJ2-3; D remains ambiguous. The CDR3 is 17 amino acids. Deletions cut 5 bases from V and 0 bases from J, with 18 bases between. CDR1 and CDR2 from the germline V gene are SEHNR and FQNEAQ (reference sequence). The CDR3 is CASSPSLRAASTDTQYF. The CDR3 DNA is TGTGCCAGCAGCCCGTCGTTACGAGCCGCTAGCACAGATACGCAGTATTTT.

The chain couples TRBV11-1 to TRBJ2-1, with D perhaps TRBD1 (7 bases). Germline-derived CDR1 and CDR2 are SGHAT and FQDESV (reference sequence). The length of the CDR3 is 19 residues. Trimming removed 0 bases from V and 0 bases from J, with 18 bases in between. The DNA of the CDR3 is TGTGCCAGCAGCTTAGCGGTCCCCCCCAGGGGGGCCTCCTACAATGAGCAGTTCTTC. Translating it yields CASSLAVPPRGASYNEQFF.